A selection of T cell receptor beta chains follows, all from one sample in a study of response to subunit inactivated influenza vaccine. TCRdb reprocessed the RT-PCR reads via MiXCR and lists one record per CDR3 protein. The data hold under 800,000 distinct CDR3 sequences, with roughly 14% observed a single time. The sample consisted of PBMCs from blood, taken around 15 days before vaccination. These receptors all stem from a man aged 45-65 years who received an inactivated influenza vaccine. Both conserved end residues are part of each CDR3. The D gene is left open where the match is weak. Clone size is stated in some rows and not others, as once, few, many or a class when expanded.

v_call	d_call	clone_size	j_call	cdr3_nt	cdr3_aa
TRBV12-3/TRBV12-4	-	many	TRBJ1-5	TGTGCCAGCACCATGAAGAGGGGGAATCAGCCCCAGCATTTT	CASTMKRGNQPQHF
TRBV2	-	few	TRBJ1-4	TGTGCCAGCAGCGAAACCGACATGGGGGAGTTTTTT	CASSETDMGEFF
TRBV3-1	-	many	TRBJ2-5	TGTGCCAGCAGCCAAGAGGTGGGGGGGCCCGAGACCCAGTACTTC	CASSQEVGGPETQYF
TRBV12-3/TRBV12-4	-	-	TRBJ1-5	TGTGCCAGCAGTTTTTCGGTTAGCAATCAGCCCCAGCATTTT	CASSFSVSNQPQHF
TRBV24-1	-	-	TRBJ2-5	TGTGCCACCAGTGGGGGAACGACAGTGTACCAAGAGACCCAGTACTTC	CATSGGTTVYQETQYF
TRBV3-1	-	few	TRBJ1-1	TGTGCCAGCAGCCAGGACACCCCAAGGCAGACTGAAGCTTTCTTT	CASSQDTPRQTEAFF
TRBV20-1	-	few	TRBJ2-5	TGCAGTGCGGGAAGGGACACCAAAGAGACCCAGTACTTC	CSAGRDTKETQYF
TRBV20-1	-	-	TRBJ2-7	TGCAGTGCTAGACAAGGGTTGAACTACGAGCAGTACTTC	CSARQGLNYEQYF
TRBV5-1	TRBD2	few	TRBJ2-3	TGCGCCAGCAGCTCCAGTCCGGGACTAGCGGGAGATACGCAGTATTTT	CASSSSPGLAGDTQYF
TRBV6-2/TRBV6-3	-	-	TRBJ1-1	TGTGCCAGCAGTTACCCGGGGGCGACCACTGAAGCTTTCTTT	CASSYPGATTEAFF
TRBV7-8	TRBD2	few	TRBJ2-5	TGTGCCAGCAGCTTAGCCTTAGCGGGAGGGCTTGAGACCCAGTACTTC	CASSLALAGGLETQYF
TRBV20-1	-	-	TRBJ2-2	TGCAGTGCTAGAGATTTTAGGGGAAACACCGGGGAGCTGTTTTTT	CSARDFRGNTGELFF
TRBV20-1	TRBD2	-	TRBJ2-2	TGCAGTGCAGCCCTAGCGGGAGTCGTTCCCGGGGAGCTGTTTTTT	CSAALAGVVPGELFF
TRBV27	-	-	TRBJ1-1	TGTGCCAGCACCAGGGACGCGCAGAGGAACACTGAAGCTTTCTTT	CASTRDAQRNTEAFF